This T cell receptor beta chain was documented in a study of early T cells in non-severe SARS-CoV-2 infection. On the study more broadly: Bulk RNA isolated from unsorted whole blood underwent sequencing; chains were not paired.

The protocol attached unique molecular identifiers to individual cDNA molecules. TCRdb recomputed calls from the 5' RACE reads with MiXCR, one row per CDR3 protein. The sample holds about 89,000 distinct CDR3 sequences, around 15% seen once. Findings and limits, study-wide: The study's VDJdb matching favored anti-spike CD8 responses and missed private and CD4 specificities.

The CDR3 is 15 residues long. Unmatched junction bases numbered 5, after V lost 1 base and J lost 5 bases. CDR1 is LGHDT and CDR2 is YNNKEL in the germline V gene (reference sequence). This clonotype was seen more than once but under ten times. Its target is unknown. V gene TRBV3-1 combines with J gene TRBJ2-3; 8 positions agree with TRBD2. This sequence was found in an adult who was a healthcare worker with PCR-confirmed SARS-CoV-2 infection or an uninfected control (not recorded which). Sequenced: whole blood. CDR3 loop: CASSQGRGGLDTQYF. The CDR3 nucleotides are TGTGCCAGCAGCCAAGGACGGGGGGGCTTAGATACGCAGTATTTT.